The 4 T cell receptor beta chains below all came from one sample that was sequenced in a study of Graves' ophthalmopathy and Graves' hyperthyroidism. The authors amplified TCR beta CDR3 regions from RNA transcripts. Second-round multiplex PCR followed a first-round RT-PCR using HTBI primers. TCRdb passed the multiplex PCR reads through MiXCR, listing each CDR3 protein once. The data hold 400,000 or so distinct CDR3 sequences, with 15% observed a single time. Material for sequencing was peripheral blood. The receptors derive from a woman between 18 and 29 years old with stable Graves' hyperthyroidism.

The table lists this clonotype with many counts. The chain employs TRBV6-2 or TRBV6-3 and TRBJ1-5, with unresolved D. This CDR3 comprises 14 residues. The germline CDR1 and CDR2 sequences are MNHEY and SVGEGT. Trimming cost V 6 bases and J 5 bases, with 14 bases left between them. In nucleotides, the CDR3 is TGTGCCAGCAGGGATGGTAGAAATTATCAGCCCCAGCATTTT. Translation: CASRDGRNYQPQHF.

This clonotype was observed at least ten times. The V call is TRBV6-4, the J call TRBJ1-5; D possibly corresponds to TRBD1 (6 bases). Germline V CDR1 and CDR2: MRHNA, SNTAGT. V gave up 6 bases and J gave up 0 bases, with 24 bases separating them. The CDR3 is 19 amino acids. CDR3 loop: CASRPIQQGWGNSNQPQHF. The CDR3 nucleotides read TGTGCCAGCAGACCAATTCAACAGGGATGGGGTAATAGCAATCAGCCCCAGCATTTT.

The table lists this clonotype with a few counts. Germline and junction disagree at one end, which may indicate a read error. This chain uses TRBV12-3 or TRBV12-4 with TRBJ2-1; D unclear. This CDR3 comprises 12 residues. The DNA of the CDR3 is TGTGCCAGCAACCTGGACCGCAATGAGAAGTTCTTC. Protein: CASNLDRNEKFF.

This clonotype was counted ten times or more. The chain employs TRBV27 and TRBJ2-7, with TRBD2 matching over 11 bases. This CDR3 contains 15 residues. Per the germline V gene, CDR1 is MNHEY and CDR2 is SMNVEV (reference sequence). J was trimmed by 0 bases and V by 3 bases; bases with no gene match: 1. The CDR3 is CASSFLAGGSYEQYF. The CDR3 bases are TGTGCCAGCAGTTTTCTAGCGGGGGGCTCCTACGAGCAGTACTTC.